This T cell receptor (beta chain) was documented in a study of blood T cells in healthy people across ages. The wider study: Capture by template switching was about one barcoded beta molecule per two T cells. Study conclusions and caveats: Researchers report that TCR beta diversity correlated strongly with naive T cell percentage. Possibly, changes in expanded clonotypes were confounded because donor CMV status was unknown.

It was with a sample-barcoded 5' primer and a J-beta primer mix that a second PCR of roughly 7 to 12 cycles was run. Each CDR3 protein gets one entry after TCRdb re-called the 5' RACE reads with MiXCR. The sample has over 300,000 distinct CDR3 sequences, about 55% seen once. Germline CDR1 is DFQATT and CDR2 is SNEGSKA (reference sequence). Trimming took 6 bases from V and 3 from J, leaving 21 bases between them. The CDR3 has 17 amino acids. Note on this clonotype: Its target is unknown.

Drawn from each donor were roughly 10 milliliters of peripheral blood. Sample: blood. The V call is TRBV20-1, the J call TRBJ2-6, with D maybe TRBD2 (6 bases). The TCR originated in a man between 60 and 75 years old in good health. In DNA form, the CDR3 reads TGCAGTGCACCGAAAACTAGCTTTGGGGTTGGGGCCAACGTCCTGACTTTC. Its protein product is CSAPKTSFGVGANVLTF.